Described below is a single TCR beta chain sequence and its context. The antigen is not known. Mismatch with germline at one junction end may stem from a read error. These data come from a study of T cells in Graves' hyperthyroidism and ophthalmopathy. Study-wide points: A model of 13 V-J pairs discriminated ophthalmopathy from stable hyperthyroidism.

Any patient presenting with uncontrolled infection, other autoimmune disease, pregnancy or lactation was left out. The authors took PBMCs from 10 ml fresh peripheral blood. It was RNA transcripts that yielded the amplified TCR beta CDR3 regions. The TCR CDR3 first-round RT-PCR relied on the HTBI primer set. TCRdb fed the multiplex PCR reads into MiXCR, producing one record per CDR3 protein. The sample includes about 610,000 distinct CDR3 sequences, approximately 15% of them seen just once. CDR3 length equals 11 residues. CDR1 SNHLY and CDR2 FYNNEI come from the germline V gene. The TCR sequence derives from a woman aged 40 to 55 with Graves' ophthalmopathy. Sequenced: blood. The gene calls are TRBV2 and TRBJ2-3; maybe TRBD1 (6 bases). The CDR3 DNA sequence: TGTGCCATCAGTGCAGGGGCTACGCAGTATTTT. This sequence encodes CAISAGATQYF. Full variable domain (outside the CDR3, taken from reference TRBV2 and TRBJ2-3): EPEVTQTPSHQVTQMGQEVILRCVPISNHLYFYWYRQILGQKVEFLVSFYNNEISEKSEIFDDQFSVERPDGSNFTLKIRSTKLEDSAMYFCAISAGATQYFGPGTRLTVL.